The next 4 T cell receptor beta chains were all read from a single sample in a study of cytomegalovirus exposure and HLA in healthy donors (dated by TCRdb to 2016 to 2017). Libraries came from the immunoSEQ multiplex PCR assay. For the multiplex PCR, a mixture combining 60 forward primers for TCR Vbeta segments and 13 reverse primers for TCR Jbeta segments was used. TCRdb took over this immuneACCESS table, retaining in-frame rearrangements with V and J assigned. Such tables are incomplete; in checked studies, under half of the missing clones stem from an unresolved V gene, and the remainder is unexplained. This sample has 150,000 or so clones in its table, and around 75% of those were observed once. The biggest ten clones account for approximately 2.4% of the sample. Sequencing was performed on PBMCs. Receptors were obtained from a female donor in good health and CMV-seronegative.

J is TRBJ2-7 and V is TRBV5-1; TRBD2 is a possible D gene (6 bases). Trimming pared 6 bases from V and 6 bases from J, leaving 13 bases between. Germline CDR1 is SGHRS and CDR2 is YFSETQ. The CDR3 runs to 12 residues. The CDR3 region is CASTPLGGEQYF. In nucleotides, the CDR3 is TGCGCCAGCACTCCCCTCGGGGGCGAGCAGTACTTC.

This clone was recorded once. This chain links TRBV28 with TRBJ1-5, with no clear D. CDR3 size: 15 residues. Between the trimmed V and J ends, which lost 8 bases and 5 bases, there was a span of 19 bases. Germline V gives CDR1 MDHEN, CDR2 SYDVKM. The CDR3 protein is CASSPPLGVYQPQHF. As DNA, the CDR3 is TGTGCCAGCTCCCCTCCGTTGGGAGTTTATCAGCCCCAGCATTTT.

This clone was found a few times. The chain links TRBV4-1 to TRBJ2-1; 7 bases agree with TRBD1. The CDR3 covers 15 residues. Germline values: CDR1 MGHRA, CDR2 YSYEKL. J was trimmed by 4 bases and V by 0 bases; bases with no gene match: 3. Written as DNA, the CDR3 is TGCGCCAGCAGCCAAGAAGAGGGGGCTTACAATGAGCAGTTCTTC. Encoded protein: CASSQEEGAYNEQFF.

This sequence joins TRBV19 and TRBJ1-6; TRBD1 matches 9 bases. V lost 4 bases, J lost 10 bases, and 2 bases stayed unmatched. The length of the CDR3 is 13 residues. Germline V lookup: CDR1 LNHDA, CDR2 SQIVND (reference sequence). This chain's CDR3 is CASSRQGESPLHF. DNA of the CDR3: TGTGCCAGTAGTAGACAGGGGGAATCACCCCTCCACTTT.